This paragraph covers one TCR beta chain sequence. No antigen is known for it. Sampled while nominally healthy, donors likely had unrecorded immune exposures. The data are from a study of cytomegalovirus exposure and HLA in healthy donors. Study results and caveats: A likely sequencing artifact accounted for one observed cluster of highly shared sequence variants. Later analysis indicated greater clonal expansion among HLA-associated TCR beta chains than among equally common other chains. Later findings reportedly placed an Asian-associated ancestry cluster below the 666-donor mean for N-insertions.

In the PCR, 60 Vbeta and 13 Jbeta primers were used. Generated by immunoSEQ multiplex PCR, the TCRdb table keeps only in-frame clones and is missing some. The table has approximately 110,000 clones, 77% seen once. V was pared by 6 bases and J by 2 bases, with 19 bases between. Germline V gene lookup returns CDR1 KGHSH and CDR2 LQKENI. This CDR3 is 16 amino acids long. The source is a middle-aged woman in good health and CMV-seropositive. The chain uses TRBV18 and TRBJ1-2, with D perhaps TRBD1 (6 bases). Specimen: PBMCs. The CDR3 nucleotides read TGTGCCAGCTCCCCTCTCGGGACACGGGGAAACTATGGCTACACCTTC. Its protein product is CASSPLGTRGNYGYTF.